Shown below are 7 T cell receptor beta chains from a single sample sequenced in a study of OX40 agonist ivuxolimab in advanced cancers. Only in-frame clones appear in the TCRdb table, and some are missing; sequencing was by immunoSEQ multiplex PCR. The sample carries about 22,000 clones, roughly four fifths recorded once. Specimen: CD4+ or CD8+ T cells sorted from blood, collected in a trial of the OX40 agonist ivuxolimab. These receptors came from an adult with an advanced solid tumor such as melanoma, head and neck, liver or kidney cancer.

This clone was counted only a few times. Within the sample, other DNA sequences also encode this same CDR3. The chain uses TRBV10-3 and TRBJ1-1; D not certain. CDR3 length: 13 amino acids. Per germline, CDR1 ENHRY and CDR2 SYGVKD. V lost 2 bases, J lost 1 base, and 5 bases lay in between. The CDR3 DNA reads TGTGCCATCAGTGAGGGCAGGAACACTGAAGCTTTCTTT. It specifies CAISEGRNTEAFF.

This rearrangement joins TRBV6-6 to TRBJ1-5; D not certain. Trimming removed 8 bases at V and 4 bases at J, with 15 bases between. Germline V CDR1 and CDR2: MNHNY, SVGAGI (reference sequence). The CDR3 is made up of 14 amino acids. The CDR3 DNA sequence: TGTGCCAGCTGGTGGACGGGCCAAAATCAGCCCCAGCATTTT. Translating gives CASWWTGQNQPQHF.

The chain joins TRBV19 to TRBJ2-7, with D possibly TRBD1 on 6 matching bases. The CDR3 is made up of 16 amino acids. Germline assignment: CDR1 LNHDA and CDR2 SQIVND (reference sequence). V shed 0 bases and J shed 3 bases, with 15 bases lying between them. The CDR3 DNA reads TGTGCCAGTAGTATAGATCTATCGGGGACACTCTACGAGCAGTACTTC. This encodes CASSIDLSGTLYEQYF.

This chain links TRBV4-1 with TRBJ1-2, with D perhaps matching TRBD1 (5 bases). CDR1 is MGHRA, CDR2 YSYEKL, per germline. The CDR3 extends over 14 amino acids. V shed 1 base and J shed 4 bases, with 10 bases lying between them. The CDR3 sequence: CASSQGGATYGYTF. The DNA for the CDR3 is TGCGCCAGCAGCCAAGGAGGGGCGACCTATGGCTACACCTTC.

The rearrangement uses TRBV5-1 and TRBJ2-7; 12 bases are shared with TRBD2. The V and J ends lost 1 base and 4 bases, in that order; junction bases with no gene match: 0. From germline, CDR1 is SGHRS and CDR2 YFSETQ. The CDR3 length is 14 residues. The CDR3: CASSLTSGGYEQYF. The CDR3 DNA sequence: TGCGCCAGCAGCTTGACTAGCGGGGGGTACGAGCAGTACTTC.

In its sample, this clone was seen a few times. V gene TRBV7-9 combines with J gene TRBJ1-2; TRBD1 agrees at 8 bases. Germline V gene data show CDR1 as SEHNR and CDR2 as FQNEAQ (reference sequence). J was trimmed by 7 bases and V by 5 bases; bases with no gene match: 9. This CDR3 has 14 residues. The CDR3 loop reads CASSTRTGNGGYTF. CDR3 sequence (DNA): TGTGCCAGCAGCACTAGGACAGGGAATGGTGGCTACACCTTC.

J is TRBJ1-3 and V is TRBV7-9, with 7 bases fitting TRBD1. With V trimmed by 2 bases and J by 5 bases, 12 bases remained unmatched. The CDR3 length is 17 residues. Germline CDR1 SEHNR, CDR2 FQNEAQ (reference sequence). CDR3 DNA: TGTGCCAGCAGCTTAAAAGGAATAGGGGGCTCGCGAAACACCATATATTTT. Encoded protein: CASSLKGIGGSRNTIYF.